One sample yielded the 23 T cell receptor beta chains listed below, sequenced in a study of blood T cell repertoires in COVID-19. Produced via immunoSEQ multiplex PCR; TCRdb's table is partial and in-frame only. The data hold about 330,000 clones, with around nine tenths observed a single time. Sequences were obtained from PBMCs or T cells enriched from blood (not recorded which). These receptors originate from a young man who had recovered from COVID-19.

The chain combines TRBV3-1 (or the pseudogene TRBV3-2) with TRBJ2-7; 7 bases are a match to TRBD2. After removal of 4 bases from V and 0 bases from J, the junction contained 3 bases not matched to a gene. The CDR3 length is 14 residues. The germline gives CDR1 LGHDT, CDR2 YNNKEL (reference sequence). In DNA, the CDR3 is TGTGCCAGCAGCCTCGGGGGGAGCTCCTACGAGCAGTACTTC. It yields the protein CASSLGGSSYEQYF.

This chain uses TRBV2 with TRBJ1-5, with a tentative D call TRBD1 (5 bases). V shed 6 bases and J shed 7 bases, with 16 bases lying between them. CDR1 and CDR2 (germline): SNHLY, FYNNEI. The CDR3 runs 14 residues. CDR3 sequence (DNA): TGTGCCAGCAGCTATGTGAACACAGGCCAGCCCCAGCATTTT. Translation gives CASSYVNTGQPQHF.

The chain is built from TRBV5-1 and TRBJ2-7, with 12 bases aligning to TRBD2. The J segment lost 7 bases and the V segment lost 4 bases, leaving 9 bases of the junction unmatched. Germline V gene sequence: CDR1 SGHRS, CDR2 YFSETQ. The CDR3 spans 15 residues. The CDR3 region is CASSQSSGGASEQYF. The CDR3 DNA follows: TGCGCCAGCAGCCAATCTAGCGGGGGGGCGTCAGAGCAGTACTTC.

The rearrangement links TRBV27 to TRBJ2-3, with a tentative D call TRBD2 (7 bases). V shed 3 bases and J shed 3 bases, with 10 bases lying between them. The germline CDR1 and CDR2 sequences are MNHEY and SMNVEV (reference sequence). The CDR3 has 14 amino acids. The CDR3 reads CASSFRGGTDTQYF. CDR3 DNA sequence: TGTGCCAGCAGTTTCAGGGGAGGGACAGATACGCAGTATTTT.

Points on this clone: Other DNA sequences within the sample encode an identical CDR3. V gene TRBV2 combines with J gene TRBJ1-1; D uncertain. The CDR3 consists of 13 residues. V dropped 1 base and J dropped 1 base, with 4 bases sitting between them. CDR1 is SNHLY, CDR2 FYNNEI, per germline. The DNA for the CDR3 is TGTGCCAGCAGTGAAGGCAGGAACACTGAAGCTTTCTTT. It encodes CASSEGRNTEAFF.

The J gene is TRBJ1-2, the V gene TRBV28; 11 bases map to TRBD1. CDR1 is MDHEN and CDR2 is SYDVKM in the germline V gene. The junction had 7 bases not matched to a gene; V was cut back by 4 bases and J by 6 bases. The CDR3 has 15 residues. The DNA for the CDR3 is TGTGCCAGCAGTTCCCCCCGGACAGGGGGCGATGGCTACACCTTC. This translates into CASSSPRTGGDGYTF.

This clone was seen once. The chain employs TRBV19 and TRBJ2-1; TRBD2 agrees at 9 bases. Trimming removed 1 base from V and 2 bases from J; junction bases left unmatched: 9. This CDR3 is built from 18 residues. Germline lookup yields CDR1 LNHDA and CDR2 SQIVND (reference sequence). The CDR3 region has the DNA TGTGCCAGTAGTATAGCCCTTGGGCGGGGGGGACCCTACAATGAGCAGTTCTTC. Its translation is CASSIALGRGGPYNEQFF.

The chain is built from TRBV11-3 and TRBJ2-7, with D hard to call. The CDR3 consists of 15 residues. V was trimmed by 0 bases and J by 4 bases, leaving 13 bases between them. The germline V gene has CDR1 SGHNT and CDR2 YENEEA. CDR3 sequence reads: CASSLDPKNEYEQYF. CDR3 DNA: TGTGCCAGCAGCTTAGATCCGAAGAACGAGTACGAGCAGTACTTC.

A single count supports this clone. CDR3: CASSPGDRGTYEQYF. The CDR3 DNA reads as TGTGCCAGCAGCCCTGGGGACAGGGGAACGTACGAGCAGTACTTC. The chain combines TRBV7-9 with TRBJ2-7, with 10 bases that match TRBD1. Trimming cost V 5 bases and J 4 bases; bases outside gene matches: 8. Per the germline V gene, CDR1 is SEHNR and CDR2 is FQNEAQ (reference sequence). The CDR3 loop spans 15 amino acids.

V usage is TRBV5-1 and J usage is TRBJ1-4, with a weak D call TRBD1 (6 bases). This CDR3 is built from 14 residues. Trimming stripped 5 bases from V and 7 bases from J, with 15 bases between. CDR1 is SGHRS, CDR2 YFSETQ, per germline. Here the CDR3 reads CASSLTGEGEKLFF. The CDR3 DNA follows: TGCGCCAGCAGTTTGACAGGTGAAGGTGAAAAACTGTTTTTT.

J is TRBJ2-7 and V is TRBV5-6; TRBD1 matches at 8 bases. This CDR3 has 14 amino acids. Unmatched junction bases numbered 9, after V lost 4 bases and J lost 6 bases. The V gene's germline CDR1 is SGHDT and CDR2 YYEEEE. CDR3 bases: TGTGCCAGCAGCCCGGACAGGGATCTGGTCGAGCAGTACTTC. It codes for CASSPDRDLVEQYF.

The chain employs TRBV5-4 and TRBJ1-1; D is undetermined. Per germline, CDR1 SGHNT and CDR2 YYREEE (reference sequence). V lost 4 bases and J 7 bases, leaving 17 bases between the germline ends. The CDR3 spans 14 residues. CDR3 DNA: TGTGCCAGCAGCCAGTCCCAGGTATATGGTGAAGCTTTCTTT. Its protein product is CASSQSQVYGEAFF.

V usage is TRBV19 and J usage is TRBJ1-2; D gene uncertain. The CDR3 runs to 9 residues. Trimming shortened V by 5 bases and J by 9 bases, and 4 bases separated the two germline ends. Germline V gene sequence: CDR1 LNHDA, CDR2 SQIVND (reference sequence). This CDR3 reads CASSSCYTF. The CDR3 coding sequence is TGTGCCAGTAGTTCCTGCTACACCTTC. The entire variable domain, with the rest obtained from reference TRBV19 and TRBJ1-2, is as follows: DGGITQSPKYLFRKEGQNVTLSCEQNLNHDAMYWYRQDPGQGLRLIYYSQIVNDFQKGDIAEGYSVSREKKESFPLTVTSAQKNPTAFYLCASSSCYTFGSGTRLTVV.

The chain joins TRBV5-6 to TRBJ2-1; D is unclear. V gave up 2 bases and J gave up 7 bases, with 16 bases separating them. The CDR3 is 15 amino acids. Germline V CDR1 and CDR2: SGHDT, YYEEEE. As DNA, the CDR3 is TGTGCCAGCAGCTTTTTTTCGCCCGCGATTAATGAGCAGTTCTTC. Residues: CASSFFSPAINEQFF.

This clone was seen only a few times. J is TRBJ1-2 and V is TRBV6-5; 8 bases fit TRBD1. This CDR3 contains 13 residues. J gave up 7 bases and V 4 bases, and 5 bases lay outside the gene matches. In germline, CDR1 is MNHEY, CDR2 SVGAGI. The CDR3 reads CASSSQGALGYTF. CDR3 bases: TGTGCCAGCAGTTCCCAGGGGGCGCTTGGCTACACCTTC.

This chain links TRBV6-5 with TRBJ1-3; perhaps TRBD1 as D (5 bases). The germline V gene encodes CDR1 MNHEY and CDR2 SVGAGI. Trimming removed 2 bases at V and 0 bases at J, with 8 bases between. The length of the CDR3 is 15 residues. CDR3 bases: TGTGCCAGCAGTTACCAGGGAGGCTCTGGAAACACCATATATTTT. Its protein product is CASSYQGGSGNTIYF.

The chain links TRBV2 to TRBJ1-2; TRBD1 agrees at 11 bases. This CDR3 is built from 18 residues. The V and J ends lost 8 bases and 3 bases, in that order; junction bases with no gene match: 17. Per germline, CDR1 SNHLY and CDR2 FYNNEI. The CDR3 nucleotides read TGTGCCAGCCTCGATGTTGGGGCCGGACAGGGGGCACACTATGGCTACACCTTC. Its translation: CASLDVGAGQGAHYGYTF.

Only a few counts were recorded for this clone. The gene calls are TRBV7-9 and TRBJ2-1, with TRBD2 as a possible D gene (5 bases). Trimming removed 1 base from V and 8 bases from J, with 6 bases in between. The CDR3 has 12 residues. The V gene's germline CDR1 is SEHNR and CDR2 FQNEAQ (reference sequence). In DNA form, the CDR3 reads TGTGCCAGCAGCTTAGAGAGGGATGAGCAGTTCTTC. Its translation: CASSLERDEQFF.

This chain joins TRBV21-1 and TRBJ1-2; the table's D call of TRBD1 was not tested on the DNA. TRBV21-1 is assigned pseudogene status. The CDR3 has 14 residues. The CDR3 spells CASSKDTETYGYTF. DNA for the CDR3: TGTGCCAGCAGCAAAGATACAGAGACCTATGGCTACACCTTC.

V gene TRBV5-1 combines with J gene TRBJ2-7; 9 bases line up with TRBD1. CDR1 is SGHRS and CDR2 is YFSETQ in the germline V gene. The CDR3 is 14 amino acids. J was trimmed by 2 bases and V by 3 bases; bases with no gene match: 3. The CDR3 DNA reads TGCGCCAGCAGCTCGACAGGGGGGACCTACGAGCAGTACTTC. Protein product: CASSSTGGTYEQYF.

The CDR3 DNA is TGTGCCAGCAGCGGAGCCCGGGACAGTACCTACGAGCAGTACTTC. It specifies CASSGARDSTYEQYF. The chain recombines TRBV5-4 with TRBJ2-7, with 7 positions matching TRBD1. The CDR3 consists of 15 residues. Per the germline V gene, CDR1 is SGHNT and CDR2 is YYREEE (reference sequence). The V gene end was trimmed by 4 bases and the J gene end by 2 bases; junction bases not matched to a gene: 9.

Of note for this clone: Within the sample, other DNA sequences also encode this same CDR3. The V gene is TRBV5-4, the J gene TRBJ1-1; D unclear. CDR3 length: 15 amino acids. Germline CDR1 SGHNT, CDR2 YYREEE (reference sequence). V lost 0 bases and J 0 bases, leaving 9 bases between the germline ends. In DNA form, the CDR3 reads TGTGCCAGCAGCTTGGCCGGGGTTATGAACACTGAAGCTTTCTTT. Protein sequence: CASSLAGVMNTEAFF.

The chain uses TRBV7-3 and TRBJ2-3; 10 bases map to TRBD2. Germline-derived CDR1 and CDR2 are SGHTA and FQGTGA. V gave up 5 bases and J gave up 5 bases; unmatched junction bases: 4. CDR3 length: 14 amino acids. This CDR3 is CASSPSGGRDTQYF. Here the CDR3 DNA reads TGTGCCAGCAGCCCTAGCGGGGGTCGAGATACGCAGTATTTT. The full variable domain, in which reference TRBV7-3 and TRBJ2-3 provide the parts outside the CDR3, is GAGVSQTPSNKVTEKGKYVELRCDPISGHTALYWYRQSLGQGPEFLIYFQGTGAADDSGLPNDRFFAVRPEGSVSTLKIQRTERGDSAVYLCASSPSGGRDTQYFGPGTRLTVL.